What follows are 19 T cell receptor beta chains derived from one specimen sequenced in a study of cytomegalovirus exposure and HLA in healthy donors. Using immunoSEQ multiplex PCR, the repertoire was profiled, and TCRdb retains in-frame clones only, with some absent. There are 250,000 to 400,000 clones in the sample; 88% occur only once, and over 0.9% lies in the top ten. Sequenced sample: PBMCs. These receptor sequences come from a man younger than 45 in good health and CMV-seronegative.

This clone was counted between two and nine times. This chain uses TRBV2 with TRBJ1-5; 9 bases line up with TRBD1. V dropped 6 bases and J dropped 7; count of bases not matched to a gene: 7. CDR3 length: 14 amino acids. The germline V gene has CDR1 SNHLY and CDR2 FYNNEI. The CDR3 sequence is CASSSTGGRQPQHF. CDR3 coding DNA: TGTGCCAGCAGCTCGACAGGGGGAAGGCAGCCCCAGCATTTT.

The chain uses TRBV9 and TRBJ2-1; 9 bases align to TRBD2. CDR1 is SGDLS, CDR2 YYNGEE, per germline. The CDR3 runs to 16 residues. V was clipped by 4 bases and J by 0 bases; unmatched bases: 5. CDR3 loop: CASSTLAGPSYNEQFF. CDR3 sequence (DNA): TGTGCCAGCAGCACCCTAGCGGGGCCCTCCTACAATGAGCAGTTCTTC.

The chain has TRBV12-5 and TRBJ2-5, with TRBD2 identical over 12 bases. This CDR3 spans 17 amino acids. The trim removed 2 bases at V and 1 base at J, leaving 5 bases unmatched. Germline V CDR1 and CDR2: LGHNT, FRNRAP. The DNA of the CDR3 is TGTGCTAGTGGTTTGCCAACTAGCGGGGGGTCCCAAGAGACCCAGTACTTC. Protein sequence: CASGLPTSGGSQETQYF. The complete variable domain, with remaining parts taken from reference TRBV12-5 and TRBJ2-5, reads DARVTQTPRHKVTEMGQEVTMRCQPILGHNTVFWYRQTMMQGLELLAYFRNRAPLDDSGMPKDRFSAEMPDATLATLKIQPSEPRDSAVYFCASGLPTSGGSQETQYFGPGTRLLVL.

The chain uses TRBV5-1 and TRBJ2-7, with D unresolved. The CDR3 covers 14 residues. V was pared by 0 bases and J by 2 bases, with 9 bases between. Germline lookup yields CDR1 SGHRS and CDR2 YFSETQ. The CDR3 protein is CASSLVPETYEQYF. CDR3 sequence (DNA): TGCGCCAGCAGCTTGGTTCCAGAAACCTACGAGCAGTACTTC.

The chain has TRBV6-1 and TRBJ1-1; D may be TRBD1 (6 bases). This CDR3 has 14 residues. The germline V and J ends were trimmed by 8 bases and 1 base, with 14 bases remaining between them. CDR1 and CDR2 (germline): MNHNS, SASEGT. The CDR3 sequence: CASYQTGTNTEAFF. In DNA form, the CDR3 reads TGTGCCAGCTACCAGACAGGCACGAACACTGAAGCTTTCTTT.

DNA of the CDR3: TGTGCCAGCAGCCTCCGGGCAGGGGTCGACACCGGGGAGCTGTTTTTT. The encoded protein is CASSLRAGVDTGELFF. The chain recombines TRBV6-6 with TRBJ2-2; maybe TRBD1 (6 bases). V lost 6 bases and J lost 3, with 17 bases in between. The V gene's germline CDR1 is MNHNY and CDR2 SVGAGI (reference sequence). The CDR3 consists of 16 residues.

V usage is TRBV10-2 and J usage is TRBJ2-7; D perhaps matches TRBD1 (6 bases). The CDR3 covers 12 residues. Germline lookup yields CDR1 WSHSY and CDR2 SAAADI. V lost 6 bases, J lost 6 bases, and 12 bases lay in between. The CDR3 here is CASSKLGGEQYF. The CDR3 coding sequence is TGCGCCAGCAGCAAACTAGGGGGCGAGCAGTACTTC.

This clone has just a few counts. This rearrangement joins TRBV19 to TRBJ1-4, with 9 bases that match TRBD1. Germline CDR1 reads LNHDA; CDR2 reads SQIVND (reference sequence). The CDR3 totals 18 residues. V was pared by 3 bases and J by 8 bases, with 16 bases of the junction left unmatched. Here the CDR3 DNA reads TGTGCCAGTAGTATCCCGGGACAGGGAAAAACGAGAAAGGAAAAACTGTTTTTT. Its translation is CASSIPGQGKTRKEKLFF.

The rearrangement links TRBV5-1 to TRBJ2-3, with a weak D call TRBD1 (6 bases). Trimming took off 2 bases at V and 3 bases at J, with 7 bases between the two ends. CDR3 length: 13 amino acids. The germline V gene has CDR1 SGHRS and CDR2 YFSETQ. In nucleotides, the CDR3 is TGCGCCAGCAGCTTCACAGGGACAGATACGCAGTATTTT. This sequence encodes CASSFTGTDTQYF. Together with reference TRBV5-1 and TRBJ2-3, the CDR3 gives the full variable domain: KAGVTQTPRYLIKTRGQQVTLSCSPISGHRSVSWYQQTPGQGLQFLFEYFSETQRNKGNFPGRFSGRQFSNSRSEMNVSTLELGDSALYLCASSFTGTDTQYFGPGTRLTVL.

The chain uses TRBV6-1 and TRBJ2-6, with D possibly matching TRBD2 (5 bases). Germline lookup yields CDR1 MNHNS and CDR2 SASEGT. There are 15 residues in the CDR3. Trimming removed 7 bases at V and 2 bases at J, with 12 bases between. The DNA for the CDR3 is TGTGCCAGCAATGCAGCCGGGGCTGGGGCCAACGTCCTGACTTTC. Its translation is CASNAAGAGANVLTF.

For the CDR3, the DNA is TGTGCCAGCAGCTTGGAGCACTTCACAGATACGCAGTATTTT. Translating gives CASSLEHFTDTQYF. The chain couples TRBV5-6 to TRBJ2-3; no clear D gene. Germline CDR1 SGHDT, CDR2 YYEEEE. CDR3 size: 14 residues. V lost 0 bases, J lost 2 bases, and 7 bases lay in between.

The rearrangement uses TRBV2 and TRBJ2-7, with a weak D call TRBD1 (6 bases). Looked up from germline, CDR1 is SNHLY and CDR2 is FYNNEI. This CDR3 region has 13 residues. V lost 6 bases to trimming and J lost 3 bases, with 12 bases between them. In DNA form, the CDR3 reads TGTGCCAGCAGCCCCGACAGGTTCTACGAGCAGTACTTC. Translation: CASSPDRFYEQYF.

This clone was recorded only once. J is TRBJ1-4 and V is TRBV18; no clear D gene. V lost 2 bases, J lost 0 bases, and 7 bases lay in between. Germline-derived CDR1 and CDR2 are KGHSH and LQKENI. The CDR3 has 15 amino acids. The CDR3: CASSPAVATNEKLFF. The DNA of the CDR3 is TGTGCCAGCTCACCAGCAGTTGCAACTAATGAAAAACTGTTTTTT.

The CDR3 DNA is TGTGCCAGCAGCCCAGGGAGGGGCTCAACGGCCGGGGAGCTGTTTTTT. This encodes CASSPGRGSTAGELFF. The chain has TRBV6-6 and TRBJ2-2; TRBD2 aligns across 7 bases. V gave up 6 bases and J gave up 6 bases; unmatched junction bases: 13. The CDR3 loop spans 16 amino acids. The germline V gene encodes CDR1 MNHNY and CDR2 SVGAGI (reference sequence).

The gene calls are TRBV6-5 and TRBJ1-2; D is ambiguous. The CDR3 has 13 amino acids. Germline CDR1 and CDR2: MNHEY and SVGAGI. Trimming took 5 bases from V and 4 from J, leaving 11 bases between them. CDR3 protein: CASSPGSSYGYTF. The CDR3 coding sequence is TGTGCCAGCAGTCCGGGGTCGAGCTATGGCTACACCTTC.

This clone is a singleton in its sample. This sequence joins TRBV30 and TRBJ1-2; perhaps TRBD1 as D (5 bases). This CDR3 region has 16 residues. CDR1 is GTSNPN and CDR2 is SVGIG in the germline V gene (reference sequence). Trimming cost V 8 bases and J 0 bases, with 22 bases left between them. In DNA form, the CDR3 reads TGTGCCGTCGGAAAGGGGACTGCCATAGCTAACTATGGCTACACCTTC. It codes for CAVGKGTAIANYGYTF.

This chain links TRBV6-8 with TRBJ1-1; D is uncertain. The ends were cut back, 7 bases at V and 2 bases at J, with 11 bases in the middle. CDR1 and CDR2 (germline): MNHGY, SAAAGT. This CDR3 region has 13 residues. The CDR3 DNA reads as TGTGCCAGCATCCCCAGAGGTAACACTGAAGCTTTCTTT. Protein product: CASIPRGNTEAFF.

This clone was counted once. The rearrangement uses TRBV14 and TRBJ1-2, with D tentatively TRBD1 (6 bases). Germline values: CDR1 SGHDN, CDR2 FVKESK. V shed 1 base and J shed 3 bases, with 9 bases lying between them. The CDR3 contains 14 residues. CDR3 in DNA: TGTGCCAGCAGCCAAGGGAGACAGGACTATGGCTACACCTTC. Its protein is CASSQGRQDYGYTF.

The CDR3 bases are TGTGCCAGCAGTTACTCGAGAGGGAATGATGGCTACACCTTC. Its translation is CASSYSRGNDGYTF. The J gene is TRBJ1-2, the V gene TRBV6-5; D call uncertain. Germline-derived CDR1 and CDR2 are MNHEY and SVGAGI. CDR3 length: 14 residues. V was trimmed by 0 bases and J by 6 bases, leaving 11 bases between them.